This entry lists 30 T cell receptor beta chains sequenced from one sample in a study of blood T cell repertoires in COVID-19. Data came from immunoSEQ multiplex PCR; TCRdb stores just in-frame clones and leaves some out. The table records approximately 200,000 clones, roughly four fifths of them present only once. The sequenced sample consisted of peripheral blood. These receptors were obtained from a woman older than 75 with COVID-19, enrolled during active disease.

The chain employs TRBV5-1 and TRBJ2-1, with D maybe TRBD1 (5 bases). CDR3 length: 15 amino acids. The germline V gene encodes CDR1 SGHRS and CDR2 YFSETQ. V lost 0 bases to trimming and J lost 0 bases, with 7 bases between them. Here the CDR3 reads CASSLEGNSYNEQFF. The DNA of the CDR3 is TGCGCCAGCAGCTTGGAGGGGAACTCCTACAATGAGCAGTTCTTC.

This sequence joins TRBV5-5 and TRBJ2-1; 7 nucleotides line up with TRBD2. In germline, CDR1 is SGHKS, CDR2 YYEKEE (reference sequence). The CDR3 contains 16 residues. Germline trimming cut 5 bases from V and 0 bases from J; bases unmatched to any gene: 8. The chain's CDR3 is CASRPGGISSYNEQFF. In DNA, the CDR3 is TGTGCCAGCAGACCCGGGGGGATCAGCTCCTACAATGAGCAGTTCTTC.

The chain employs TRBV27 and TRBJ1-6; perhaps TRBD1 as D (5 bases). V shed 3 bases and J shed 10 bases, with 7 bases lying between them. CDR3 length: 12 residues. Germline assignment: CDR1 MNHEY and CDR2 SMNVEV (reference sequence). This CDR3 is CASSFGGSPLHF. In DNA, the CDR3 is TGTGCCAGCAGTTTTGGGGGGTCACCCCTCCACTTT.

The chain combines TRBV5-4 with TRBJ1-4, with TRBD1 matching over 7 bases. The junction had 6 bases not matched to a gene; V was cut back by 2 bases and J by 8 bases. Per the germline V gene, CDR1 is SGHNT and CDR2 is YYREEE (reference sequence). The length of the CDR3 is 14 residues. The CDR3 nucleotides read TGTGCCAGCAGCTTCAACAGGGGTGGAGAAAAACTGTTTTTT. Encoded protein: CASSFNRGGEKLFF.

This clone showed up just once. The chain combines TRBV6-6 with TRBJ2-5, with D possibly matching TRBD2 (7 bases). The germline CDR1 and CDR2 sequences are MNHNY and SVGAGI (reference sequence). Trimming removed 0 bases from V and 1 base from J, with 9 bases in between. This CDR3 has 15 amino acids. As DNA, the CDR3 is TGTGCCAGCAGTTACTCGGGGGGGCCCCAAGAGACCCAGTACTTC. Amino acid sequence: CASSYSGGPQETQYF.

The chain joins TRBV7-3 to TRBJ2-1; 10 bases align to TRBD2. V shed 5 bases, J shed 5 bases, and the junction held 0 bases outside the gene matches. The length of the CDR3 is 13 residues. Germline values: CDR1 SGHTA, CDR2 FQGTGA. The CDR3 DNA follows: TGTGCCAGCAGCCTAGCGGGAGACAATGAGCAGTTCTTC. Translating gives CASSLAGDNEQFF.

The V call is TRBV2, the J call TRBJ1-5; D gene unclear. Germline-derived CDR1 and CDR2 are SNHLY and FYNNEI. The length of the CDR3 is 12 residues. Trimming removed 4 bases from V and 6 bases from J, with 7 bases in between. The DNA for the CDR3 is TGTGCCAGCAGTGGAGGAATTCAGCCCCAGCATTTT. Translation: CASSGGIQPQHF. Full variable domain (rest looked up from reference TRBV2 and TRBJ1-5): EPEVTQTPSHQVTQMGQEVILRCVPISNHLYFYWYRQILGQKVEFLVSFYNNEISEKSEIFDDQFSVERPDGSNFTLKIRSTKLEDSAMYFCASSGGIQPQHFGDGTRLSIL.

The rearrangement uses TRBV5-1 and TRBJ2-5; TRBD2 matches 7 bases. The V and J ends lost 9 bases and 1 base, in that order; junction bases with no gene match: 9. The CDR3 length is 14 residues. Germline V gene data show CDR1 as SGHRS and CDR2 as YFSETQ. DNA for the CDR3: TGCGCCACCAACGCCGGGGGGTTCCAAGAGACCCAGTACTTC. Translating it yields CATNAGGFQETQYF.

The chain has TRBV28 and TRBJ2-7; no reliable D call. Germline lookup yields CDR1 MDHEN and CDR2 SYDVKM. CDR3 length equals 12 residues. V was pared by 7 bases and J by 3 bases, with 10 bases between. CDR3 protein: CASTLGSYEQYF. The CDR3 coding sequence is TGTGCCAGCACGCTAGGCAGCTACGAGCAGTACTTC.

The CDR3 coding sequence is TGTGCCAGTAGTGGACAGGGTATGGCCAATCAGCCCCAGCATTTT. Protein: CASSGQGMANQPQHF. The rearrangement joins TRBV19 to TRBJ1-5, with TRBD1 matching over 8 bases. The CDR3 covers 15 residues. The trim removed 5 bases at V and 3 bases at J, leaving 6 bases unmatched. CDR1 is LNHDA and CDR2 is SQIVND in the germline V gene (reference sequence).

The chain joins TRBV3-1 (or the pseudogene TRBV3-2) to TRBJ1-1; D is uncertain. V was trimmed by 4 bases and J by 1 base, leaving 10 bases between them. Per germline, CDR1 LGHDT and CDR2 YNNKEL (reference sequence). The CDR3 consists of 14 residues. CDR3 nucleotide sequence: TGTGCCAGCAGCCCCAATGGCAAGAACACTGAAGCTTTCTTT. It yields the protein CASSPNGKNTEAFF.

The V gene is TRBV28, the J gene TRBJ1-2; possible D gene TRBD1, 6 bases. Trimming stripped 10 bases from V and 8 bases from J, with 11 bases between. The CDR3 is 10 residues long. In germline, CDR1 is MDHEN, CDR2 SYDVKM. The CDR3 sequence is CATGGGGYTF. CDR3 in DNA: TGTGCCACCGGGGGGGGCGGCTACACCTTC.

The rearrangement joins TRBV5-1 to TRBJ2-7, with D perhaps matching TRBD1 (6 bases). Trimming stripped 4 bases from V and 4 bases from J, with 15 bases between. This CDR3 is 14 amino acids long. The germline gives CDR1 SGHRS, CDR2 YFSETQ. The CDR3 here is CASSDAQGSYEQYF. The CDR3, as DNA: TGCGCCAGCAGCGATGCGCAGGGGTCGTACGAGCAGTACTTC.

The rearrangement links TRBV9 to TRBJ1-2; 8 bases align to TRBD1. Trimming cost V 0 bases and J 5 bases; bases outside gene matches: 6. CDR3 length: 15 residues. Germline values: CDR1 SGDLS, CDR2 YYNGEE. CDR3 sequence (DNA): TGTGCCAGCAGCGTAGGTCAGGGGGCTCAATATGGCTACACCTTC. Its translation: CASSVGQGAQYGYTF.

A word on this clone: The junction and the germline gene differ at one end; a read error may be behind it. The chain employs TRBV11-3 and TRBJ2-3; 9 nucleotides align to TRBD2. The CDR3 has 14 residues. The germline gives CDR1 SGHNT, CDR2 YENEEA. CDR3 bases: TGTACCAGCAGCTTAGCGGGGGAAGCAGATACGCAGTATTTT. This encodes CTSSLAGEADTQYF.

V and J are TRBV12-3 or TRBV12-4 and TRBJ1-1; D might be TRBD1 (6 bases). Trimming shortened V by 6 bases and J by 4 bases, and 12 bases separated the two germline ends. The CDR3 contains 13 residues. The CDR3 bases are TGTGCCAGCAGCCTCAGGGGCGCCACTGAAGCTTTCTTT. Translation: CASSLRGATEAFF.

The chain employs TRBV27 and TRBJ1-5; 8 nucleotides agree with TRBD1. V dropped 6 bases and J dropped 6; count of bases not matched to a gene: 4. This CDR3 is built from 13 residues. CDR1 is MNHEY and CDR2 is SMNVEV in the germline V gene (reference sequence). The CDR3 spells CASSYRGVQPQHF. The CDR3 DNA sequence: TGTGCCAGCAGCTACAGGGGGGTTCAGCCCCAGCATTTT.

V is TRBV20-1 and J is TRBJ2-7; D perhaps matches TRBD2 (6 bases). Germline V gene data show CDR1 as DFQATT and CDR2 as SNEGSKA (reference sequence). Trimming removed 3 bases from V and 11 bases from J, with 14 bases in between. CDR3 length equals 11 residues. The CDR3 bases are TGCAGTGCTAGTGGTCGGGAGTTTAAGTACTTC. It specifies CSASGREFKYF.

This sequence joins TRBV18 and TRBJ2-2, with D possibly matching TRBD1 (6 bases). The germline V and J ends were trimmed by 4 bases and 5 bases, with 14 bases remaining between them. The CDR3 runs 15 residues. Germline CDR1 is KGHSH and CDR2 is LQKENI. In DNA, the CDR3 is TGTGCCAGCTCACAAGAACAGGGTGGAACCGGGGAGCTGTTTTTT. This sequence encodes CASSQEQGGTGELFF.

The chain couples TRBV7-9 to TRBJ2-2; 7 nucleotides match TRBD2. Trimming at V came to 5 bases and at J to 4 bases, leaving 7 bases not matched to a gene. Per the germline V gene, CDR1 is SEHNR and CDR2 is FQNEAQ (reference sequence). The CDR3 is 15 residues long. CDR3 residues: CASSGRERVTGELFF. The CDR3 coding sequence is TGTGCCAGCAGCGGGAGGGAACGGGTCACCGGGGAGCTGTTTTTT.

The CDR3 sequence: CASSERGGIYTGELFF. Written as DNA, the CDR3 is TGTGCCAGCAGTGAACGAGGCGGGATCTACACCGGGGAGCTGTTTTTT. The rearrangement links TRBV6-1 to TRBJ2-2; D possibly corresponds to TRBD2 (6 bases). The germline CDR1 and CDR2 sequences are MNHNS and SASEGT. Trimming left V 2 bases short and J 3 bases short, with 13 bases between. The CDR3 totals 16 residues.

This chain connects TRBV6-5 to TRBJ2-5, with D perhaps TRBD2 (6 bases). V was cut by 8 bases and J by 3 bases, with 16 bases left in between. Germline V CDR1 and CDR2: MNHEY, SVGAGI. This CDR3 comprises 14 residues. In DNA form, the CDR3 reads TGTGCCAGCGCTCCATCCCTAGCGAAAGAGACCCAGTACTTC. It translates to CASAPSLAKETQYF.

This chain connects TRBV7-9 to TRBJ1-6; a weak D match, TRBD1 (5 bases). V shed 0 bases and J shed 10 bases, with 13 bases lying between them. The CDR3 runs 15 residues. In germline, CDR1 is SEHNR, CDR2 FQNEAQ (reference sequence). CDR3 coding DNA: TGTGCCAGCAGCTTAGCCAGGGCCGTTGTGTCACCCCTCCACTTT. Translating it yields CASSLARAVVSPLHF.

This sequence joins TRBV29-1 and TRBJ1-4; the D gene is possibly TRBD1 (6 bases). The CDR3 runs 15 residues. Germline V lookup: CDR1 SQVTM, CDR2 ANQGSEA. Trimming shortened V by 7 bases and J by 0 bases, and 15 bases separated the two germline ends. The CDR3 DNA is TGCAGCGCTGGGGAGGGGGGCACAACTAATGAAAAACTGTTTTTT. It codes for CSAGEGGTTNEKLFF.

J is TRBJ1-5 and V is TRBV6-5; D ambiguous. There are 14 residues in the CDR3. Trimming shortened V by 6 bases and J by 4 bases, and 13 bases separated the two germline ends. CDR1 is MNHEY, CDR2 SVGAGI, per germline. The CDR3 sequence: CASRARTGNQPQHF. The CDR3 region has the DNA TGTGCCAGCAGGGCGAGGACGGGGAATCAGCCCCAGCATTTT.

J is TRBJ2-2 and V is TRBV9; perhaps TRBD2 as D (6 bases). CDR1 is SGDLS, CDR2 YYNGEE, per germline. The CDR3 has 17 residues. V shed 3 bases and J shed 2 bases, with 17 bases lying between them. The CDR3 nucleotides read TGTGCCAGCAGCGCCGGGACTTCTCTCAGAAACACCGGGGAGCTGTTTTTT. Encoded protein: CASSAGTSLRNTGELFF.

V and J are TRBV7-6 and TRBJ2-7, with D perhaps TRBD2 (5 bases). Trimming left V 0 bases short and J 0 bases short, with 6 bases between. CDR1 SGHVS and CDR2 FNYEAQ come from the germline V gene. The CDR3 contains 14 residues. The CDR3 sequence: CASSLAEGSYEQYF. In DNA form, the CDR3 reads TGTGCCAGCAGCTTAGCCGAGGGCTCCTACGAGCAGTACTTC.

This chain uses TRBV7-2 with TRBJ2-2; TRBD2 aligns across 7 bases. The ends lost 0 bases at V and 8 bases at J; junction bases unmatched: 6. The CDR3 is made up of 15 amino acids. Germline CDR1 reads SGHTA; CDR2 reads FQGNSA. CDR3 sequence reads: CASSLAKGRGGELFF. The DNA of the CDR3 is TGTGCCAGCAGCTTAGCGAAAGGGAGGGGAGGGGAGCTGTTTTTT.

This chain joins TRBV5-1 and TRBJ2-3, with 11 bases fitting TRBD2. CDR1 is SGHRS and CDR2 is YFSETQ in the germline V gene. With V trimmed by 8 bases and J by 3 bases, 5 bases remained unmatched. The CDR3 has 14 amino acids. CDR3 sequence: CASGSGRATDTQYF. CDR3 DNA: TGCGCCAGTGGTAGCGGGAGGGCGACAGATACGCAGTATTTT.

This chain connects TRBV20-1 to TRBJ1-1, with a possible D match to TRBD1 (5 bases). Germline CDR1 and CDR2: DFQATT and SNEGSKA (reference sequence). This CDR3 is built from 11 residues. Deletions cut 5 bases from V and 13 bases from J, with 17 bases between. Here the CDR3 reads CSASPGGWHFF. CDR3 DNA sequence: TGCAGTGCTTCCCCCGGGGGGTGGCATTTCTTT.